The TCR beta chain described here comes from a study of blood T cell repertoires in COVID-19 (dated by TCRdb to 2020 to 2022). Regarding the complete study: Samples covering the acute and convalescent phases of COVID-19 were provided by collaborators in the United States, Italy and Spain. The prospective study material was composed of cDNA or gDNA derived from T cells, B-cell-depleted T cells, or PBMCs. Nearly every sample came with metadata listing a de-identified subject ID, COVID-19 status, age in years and sex. Samples came from the ongoing ImmuneRACE study (first 160 participants) plus 1,254 subjects from 6 global collaborators. HLA class I and class II types, where available, came from metadata supplied by the sample provider rather than from assay-based typing. The repertoires were released in a freely available public database intended as a resource for research on the immune response to SARS-CoV-2. Subjects who had been exposed to COVID-19, were actively infected with it, or had recovered from it provided the deeply sampled blood TCRbeta repertoires that made up the dataset. General findings and caveats noted by the study authors: Clinical and demographic metadata were provided uncurated, with the amount varying by source and participant.

At one collaborating source in Seattle, patients were enrolled during active infection and were followed longitudinally through the course of disease. Whole blood was collected in K2EDTA tubes by collaborating institutions according to the institutions' own protocols. For TCRbeta analysis, collaborator samples were shipped as frozen whole blood, as isolated PBMCs, or as DNA extracted from either sample type. On this clone: What this receptor recognizes is not known. Per-base quality was not reported, and no clone a single base away is much larger than it.

From cysteine to phenylalanine, the CDR3 is 12 amino acids long. Of all the DNA, just the CDR3 is kept, 36 bases in frame from base 1. CDR1 SGHKS and CDR2 YYEKEE were looked up in the germline V gene (reference sequence). V loses 1 base of germline sequence and J loses 5 bases, and the interval between the two ends is 7 bases. The immunoSEQ Assay, a bias-controlled multiplex PCR, was used to amplify TCRbeta CDR3 regions from genomic DNA. Concerning the study's data processing: The number of nucleated cells in each sample was estimated from the amplification of reference gene primers within the assay. To quantify the absolute abundance of each unique TCRbeta CDR3 rearrangement, sequence reads were collapsed and filtered. For each sample, productive Simpson clonality was calculated as the square root of Simpson's diversity index across productive rearrangements. Not all clones reach the TCRdb copy of this immuneACCESS table, which keeps in-frame sequences only. Checked studies attribute under half of the gap to unresolved V genes and leave the rest unexplained. V and J calls and clone size follow that table, whereas D and trimming were derived from the DNA. The sample table records about 97,000 clones; about nine tenths of these occur just once. Of the sample, more than 5% falls within the top ten clones.

This receptor was obtained from a woman aged 45-60 years with COVID-19, enrolled during active disease. The chain joins TRBV5-5 to TRBJ2-7, with the D segment identity uncertain. Material: peripheral blood. The bases read TGTGCCAGCAGCTTGCCGCCGGACGAGCAGTACTTC. This is translated as CASSLPPDEQYF.